The 30 T cell receptor beta chains presented below share a single source sample, sequenced in a study of a mutant IDH1 vaccine in newly diagnosed glioma (dated by TCRdb to the early 2020s). Library preparation employed the immunoSEQ multiplex PCR assay. This immuneACCESS table, as held by TCRdb, lists in-frame sequences with V and J called but not all clones. Of the missing ones, under half trace to an unresolved V gene in checked studies; the others have no known cause. Here the sample has tens of thousands of clones; 84% occur a single time. The ten largest account for about 2.6% of the sample. These TCRs' antigens remain unknown. According to the study, the label for this sample's time point signals: week 47, end of study. A 20-mer mutant IDH1 peptide at 300 micrograms in Montanide made up each vaccine dose, which was injected subcutaneously together with topical imiquimod. This specimen was PBMCs, taken from a glioma patient whose treatment included an IDH1 peptide vaccine. The receptor source for this set is a man aged 35-49 years with glioma.

The CDR3 reads CASSQSAQADEQYF. The CDR3 nucleotides read TGCGCCAGCAGCCAATCGGCGCAGGCGGACGAGCAGTACTTC. The rearrangement uses TRBV4-1 and TRBJ2-7; D is uncertain. Germline CDR1 MGHRA, CDR2 YSYEKL. V was clipped by 2 bases and J by 5 bases, with 13 bases between them. The length of the CDR3 is 14 residues.

The gene calls are TRBV6-5 and TRBJ2-3, with no clear D. CDR1 and CDR2 from the germline V gene are MNHEY and SVGAGI. The CDR3 contains 12 residues. V was shortened by 7 bases and J by 9 bases, with 14 bases between the two germline ends. CDR3 in amino acids: CASTSDLRTQYF. CDR3 sequence (DNA): TGTGCCAGCACCTCGGACCTCCGAACGCAGTATTTT.

The V and J genes are TRBV5-6 and TRBJ1-4; no definite D call. V lost 0 bases and J lost 3, with 9 bases in between. CDR3 length: 15 residues. Germline assignment: CDR1 SGHDT and CDR2 YYEEEE. The CDR3 region has the DNA TGTGCCAGCAGCTTGGTGGGCATTTCTAATGAAAAACTGTTTTTT. Amino acids: CASSLVGISNEKLFF.

The chain is built from TRBV2 and TRBJ1-2; tentative D call: TRBD1 (6 bases). The CDR3 is 13 residues long. Germline-derived CDR1 and CDR2 are SNHLY and FYNNEI. Trimming shortened V by 3 bases and J by 4 bases, and 9 bases separated the two germline ends. CDR3 DNA: TGTGCCAGCAGTGATCCAGGGGTCTATGGCTACACCTTC. Its protein product is CASSDPGVYGYTF.

Worth noting for this clone: A read error may produce the germline difference seen at one junction end. The chain uses TRBV11-3 and TRBJ2-2; TRBD2 is a possible D gene (6 bases). Germline lookup yields CDR1 SGHNT and CDR2 YENEEA. The CDR3 is 14 residues long. Here the CDR3 reads CASSLAASTGELFF. The CDR3 nucleotides are TGTGCCAGCAGTTTAGCGGCAAGCACCGGGGAGCTGTTTTTT.

This sequence joins TRBV5-4 and TRBJ1-2; maybe TRBD1 (5 bases). The V and J ends lost 3 bases and 1 base respectively, with 16 bases between them. Germline V gene data show CDR1 as SGHNT and CDR2 as YYREEE (reference sequence). There are 16 residues in the CDR3. CDR3 DNA: TGTGCCAGCAGCTCGATCGGCCTGACAGTTAACTATGGCTACACCTTC. Translating gives CASSSIGLTVNYGYTF. Variable domain in full (rest from reference TRBV5-4 and TRBJ1-2): ETGVTQSPTHLIKTRGQQVTLRCSSQSGHNTVSWYQQALGQGPQFIFQYYREEENGRGNFPPRFSGLQFPNYSSELNVNALELDDSALYLCASSSIGLTVNYGYTFGSGTRLTVV.

The V call is TRBV25-1, the J call TRBJ1-2; D not certain. The germline gives CDR1 MGHDK, CDR2 SYGVNS. V lost 2 bases and J lost 3, with 7 bases in between. The length of the CDR3 is 13 residues. DNA for the CDR3: TGTGCCAGCAGTGAACCGGGAGACTATGGCTACACCTTC. As protein: CASSEPGDYGYTF.

This chain links TRBV5-1 with TRBJ2-3, with D possibly TRBD2 on 6 matching bases. V lost 6 bases to trimming and J lost 2 bases, with 13 bases between them. The V gene's germline CDR1 is SGHRS and CDR2 YFSETQ. The CDR3 has 14 amino acids. The CDR3 sequence is CASNGGSPTDTQYF. The CDR3 DNA reads TGCGCCAGCAATGGAGGGAGTCCCACAGATACGCAGTATTTT.

The rearrangement links TRBV7-2 to TRBJ2-3, with a weak D call TRBD2 (5 bases). This CDR3 comprises 16 residues. The ends were cut back, 5 bases at V and 2 bases at J, with 17 bases in the middle. The germline V gene has CDR1 SGHTA and CDR2 FQGNSA. CDR3: CASSRQATRATDTQYF. The CDR3 DNA reads TGTGCCAGCAGCCGCCAGGCCACTAGGGCCACAGATACGCAGTATTTT.

The chain combines TRBV29-1 with TRBJ1-5; TRBD1 agrees at 7 bases. This CDR3 region has 13 residues. V lost 0 bases, J lost 7 bases, and 3 bases stayed unmatched. Germline CDR1 is SQVTM and CDR2 is ANQGSEA. The CDR3: CSVEEGGGQPQHF. The CDR3 nucleotides are TGCAGCGTTGAAGAAGGGGGCGGACAGCCCCAGCATTTT.

This sequence joins TRBV6-5 and TRBJ2-7; D perhaps matches TRBD1 (6 bases). V was clipped by 2 bases and J by 3 bases, with 11 bases between them. The germline gives CDR1 MNHEY, CDR2 SVGAGI. The CDR3 length is 14 residues. The CDR3 DNA reads TGTGCCAGCAGTTACGGTACAGGGCGCTACGAGCAGTACTTC. The encoded protein is CASSYGTGRYEQYF.

The chain carries TRBV9 and TRBJ2-7, with a possible D match to TRBD1 (5 bases). The length of the CDR3 is 15 residues. V lost 0 bases, J lost 0 bases, and 10 bases lay in between. Germline CDR1 and CDR2: SGDLS and YYNGEE. The CDR3: CASSVDLDSSYEQYF. The CDR3 DNA is TGTGCCAGCAGCGTAGATCTCGACAGCTCCTACGAGCAGTACTTC.

V usage is TRBV5-1 and J usage is TRBJ2-7, with D possibly TRBD1 on 6 matching bases. V lost 1 base and J 4 bases, leaving 15 bases between the germline ends. Germline lookup yields CDR1 SGHRS and CDR2 YFSETQ. The CDR3 covers 15 residues. The CDR3 region has the DNA TGCGCCAGCAGCTTGATAGGGGGATCGGGTTACGAGCAGTACTTC. As protein: CASSLIGGSGYEQYF.

This chain connects TRBV20-1 to TRBJ2-7, with D possibly being TRBD1 (6 bases). Germline lookup yields CDR1 DFQATT and CDR2 SNEGSKA (reference sequence). The CDR3 loop spans 11 amino acids. V was clipped by 5 bases and J by 5 bases, with 10 bases between them. The chain's CDR3 is CSAGQGNEQYF. The CDR3 DNA reads TGCAGTGCTGGCCAGGGGAACGAGCAGTACTTC.

This sequence joins TRBV5-3 and TRBJ2-3; D ambiguous. TRBV5-3 is flagged as an ORF with uncertain function. This CDR3 spans 17 amino acids. Trimming stripped 0 bases from V and 4 bases from J, with 18 bases between. In DNA, the CDR3 is TGTGCCAGAAGCTTGGATCTTCCGTCTATGATATCAGATACGCAGTATTTT. It encodes CARSLDLPSMISDTQYF.

The CDR3 region is CASSLRDGTYEQYF. In DNA, the CDR3 is TGTGCCAGCAGCCTACGGGACGGTACCTACGAGCAGTACTTC. V and J are TRBV5-4 and TRBJ2-7; D may be TRBD1 or TRBD2 (5 bases each). The CDR3 is 14 residues long. CDR1 SGHNT and CDR2 YYREEE come from the germline V gene (reference sequence). V gave up 4 bases and J gave up 2 bases, with 13 bases separating them.

The chain recombines TRBV19 with TRBJ2-7; D is perhaps TRBD2 (6 bases). The length of the CDR3 is 15 residues. The V end lost 1 base, the J end lost 2 bases, and 12 bases lay between the germline ends. Germline CDR1 and CDR2: LNHDA and SQIVND (reference sequence). The CDR3 DNA reads TGTGCCAGTAGTATAGGTAGCGGAACTACCTACGAGCAGTACTTC. It encodes CASSIGSGTTYEQYF.

CDR3 nucleotides: TGTGCCAGCAGCTTGGGGGACAGATGCAATCAGCCCCAGCATTTT. As protein: CASSLGDRCNQPQHF. The chain combines TRBV5-4 with TRBJ1-5, with 7 bases that match TRBD1. The germline gives CDR1 SGHNT, CDR2 YYREEE (reference sequence). The CDR3 runs 15 residues. Germline trimming cut 0 bases from V and 2 bases from J; bases unmatched to any gene: 2.

The chain carries TRBV27 and TRBJ2-5, with D possibly being TRBD1 or TRBD2 (5 bases each). CDR1 and CDR2 from the germline V gene are MNHEY and SMNVEV (reference sequence). This CDR3 has 19 amino acids. V lost 2 bases to trimming and J lost 0 bases, with 22 bases between them. CDR3 region: CASSLTQGPGGYDQETQYF. CDR3 bases: TGTGCCAGCAGTTTAACTCAGGGTCCGGGCGGGTATGACCAAGAGACCCAGTACTTC.

The V gene is TRBV19, the J gene TRBJ1-1; 8 bases map to TRBD1. V dropped 9 bases and J dropped 1; count of bases not matched to a gene: 7. The CDR3 is made up of 14 amino acids. Germline CDR1 LNHDA, CDR2 SQIVND (reference sequence). The CDR3 DNA follows: TGTGCCAGAAGACAGGGGAGGAGGAACACTGAAGCTTTCTTT. This encodes CARRQGRRNTEAFF.

The CDR3: CAISETGFEQYF. CDR3 sequence (DNA): TGTGCCATCAGTGAGACAGGGTTCGAGCAGTACTTC. The V and J genes are TRBV10-3 and TRBJ2-7; possible D gene TRBD1, 6 bases. The CDR3 spans 12 residues. Deletions cut 2 bases from V and 6 bases from J, with 8 bases between. Germline-derived CDR1 and CDR2 are ENHRY and SYGVKD.

This chain links TRBV5-4 with TRBJ1-2, with D possibly matching TRBD1 (6 bases). CDR1 is SGHNT, CDR2 YYREEE, per germline (reference sequence). V gave up 4 bases and J gave up 9 bases, with 16 bases separating them. The CDR3 loop spans 13 amino acids. CDR3 in amino acids: CASSPRGRKSYTF. CDR3 DNA: TGTGCCAGCAGCCCCAGGGGCCGGAAAAGCTACACCTTC.

This clone showed up just a few times. CDR3 in amino acids: CSGGEDEQFF. The CDR3 region has the DNA TGCAGCGGCGGGGAGGATGAGCAGTTCTTC. The V gene is TRBV29-1, the J gene TRBJ2-1; a possible D gene is TRBD2 (6 bases). Germline V gives CDR1 SQVTM, CDR2 ANQGSEA. Trimming stripped 7 bases from V and 8 bases from J, with 9 bases between. CDR3 size: 10 residues.

The J gene is TRBJ2-7, the V gene TRBV7-3; TRBD2 matches 12 bases. The CDR3 sequence is 15 residues long. V lost 2 bases to trimming and J lost 6 bases; unmatched junction nucleotides: 5. Germline V lookup: CDR1 SGHTA, CDR2 FQGTGA. In nucleotides, the CDR3 is TGTGCCAGCAGCTTAGGGGCTAGCGGGAGGGCCGAGCAGTACTTC. Amino acids: CASSLGASGRAEQYF.

The V and J genes are TRBV7-3 and TRBJ1-1; perhaps TRBD1 as D (6 bases). Trimming shortened V by 5 bases and J by 0 bases, and 10 bases separated the two germline ends. The germline V gene has CDR1 SGHTA and CDR2 FQGTGA. The CDR3 runs to 14 residues. The CDR3 spells CASSQTGMNTEAFF. CDR3 nucleotides: TGTGCCAGCAGCCAAACAGGGATGAACACTGAAGCTTTCTTT.

V is TRBV6-1 and J is TRBJ1-2; D may be TRBD1 (6 bases). This CDR3 spans 15 amino acids. The germline V and J ends were trimmed by 3 bases and 0 bases, with 11 bases remaining between them. The germline V gene has CDR1 MNHNS and CDR2 SASEGT. The CDR3 nucleotides read TGTGCCAGCAGTGAGAGGACAGCAGCTAACTATGGCTACACCTTC. Protein sequence: CASSERTAANYGYTF.

This clone was seen only a few times. The rearrangement joins TRBV2 to TRBJ1-5; D might be TRBD1 (5 bases). The germline CDR1 and CDR2 sequences are SNHLY and FYNNEI. V lost 0 bases, J lost 7 bases, and 13 bases lay in between. This CDR3 has 15 amino acids. CDR3 region: CASSEAQGAGQPQHF. CDR3 DNA: TGTGCCAGCAGTGAAGCGCAAGGGGCCGGACAGCCCCAGCATTTT. Based on the CDR3 plus reference TRBV2 and TRBJ1-5, the full variable domain is EPEVTQTPSHQVTQMGQEVILRCVPISNHLYFYWYRQILGQKVEFLVSFYNNEISEKSEIFDDQFSVERPDGSNFTLKIRSTKLEDSAMYFCASSEAQGAGQPQHFGDGTRLSIL.

The chain employs TRBV4-1 and TRBJ2-3, with unresolved D. Germline loops: CDR1 MGHRA, CDR2 YSYEKL. V shed 0 bases and J shed 2 bases, with 12 bases lying between them. This CDR3 has 16 residues. The CDR3 here is CASSQDALSTTDTQYF. Here the CDR3 DNA reads TGCGCCAGCAGCCAAGATGCGTTATCCACCACAGATACGCAGTATTTT.

The rearrangement uses TRBV19 and TRBJ2-6; D ambiguous. This CDR3 is 14 amino acids long. The V end was cut by 2 bases, the J end by 4 bases, with 6 bases between. The germline CDR1 and CDR2 sequences are LNHDA and SQIVND (reference sequence). The CDR3 spells CASSIPRGANVLTF. CDR3 nucleotides: TGTGCCAGTAGTATACCGAGAGGGGCCAACGTCCTGACTTTC. Full variable domain (remainder filled in from reference TRBV19 and TRBJ2-6): DGGITQSPKYLFRKEGQNVTLSCEQNLNHDAMYWYRQDPGQGLRLIYYSQIVNDFQKGDIAEGYSVSREKKESFPLTVTSAQKNPTAFYLCASSIPRGANVLTFGAGSRLTVL.

V is TRBV7-8 and J is TRBJ2-3; 9 nucleotides line up with TRBD1. There are 14 residues in the CDR3. V trimming: 7 bases; J trimming: 5 bases; junction bases outside the gene matches: 7. Per germline, CDR1 SGHVS and CDR2 FQNEAQ. CDR3 region: CASTRDRALDTQYF. CDR3 DNA sequence: TGTGCCAGCACCCGGGACAGGGCCCTAGATACGCAGTATTTT.